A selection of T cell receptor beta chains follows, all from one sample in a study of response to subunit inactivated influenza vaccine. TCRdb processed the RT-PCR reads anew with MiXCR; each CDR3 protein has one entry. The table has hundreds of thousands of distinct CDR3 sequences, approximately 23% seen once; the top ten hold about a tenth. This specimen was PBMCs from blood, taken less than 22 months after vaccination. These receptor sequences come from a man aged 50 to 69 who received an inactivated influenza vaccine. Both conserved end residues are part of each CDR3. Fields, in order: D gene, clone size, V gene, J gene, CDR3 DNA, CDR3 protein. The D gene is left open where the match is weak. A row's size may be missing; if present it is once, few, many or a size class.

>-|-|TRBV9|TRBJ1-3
TGTGCCAGCAGCGTAGCCCCGGCCCAGAGCTCTGGAAACACCATATATTTT
CASSVAPAQSSGNTIYF
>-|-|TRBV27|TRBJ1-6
TGTGCCAGCAGTTCGTCGGGATCACCCCTCCACTTT
CASSSSGSPLHF
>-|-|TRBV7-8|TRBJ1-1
TGTGCCAGCAGCTTTCGGGGATACATGAACACTGAAGCTTTCTTT
CASSFRGYMNTEAFF
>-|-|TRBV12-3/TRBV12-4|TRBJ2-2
TGTGCCAGCAGTTTACAGGGGAACACCGGGGAGCTGTTTTTT
CASSLQGNTGELFF
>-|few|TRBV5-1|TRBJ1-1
TGCGCCAGCAGCCGAACAGGAGTAGTACTTACTGAAGCTTTCTTT
CASSRTGVVLTEAFF
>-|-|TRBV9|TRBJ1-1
TGTGCCAGCAGCGTAATAGAGCCGAACACTGAAGCTTTCTTT
CASSVIEPNTEAFF
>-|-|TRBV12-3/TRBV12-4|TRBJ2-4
TGTGCCAGCAGATCGGAACTAGCCAAAAACATTCAGTACTTC
CASRSELAKNIQYF
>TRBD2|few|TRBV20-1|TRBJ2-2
TGCAGTGCTAGAGATCTAGGCGGGGGGAACACCGGGGAGCTGTTTTTT
CSARDLGGGNTGELFF
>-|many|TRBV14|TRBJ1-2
TGTGCCAGCAGCCAAGACAGGGTCTATGGCTACACCTTC
CASSQDRVYGYTF
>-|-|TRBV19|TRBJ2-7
TGTGCCAGTAGTCACCGAACAGGGTCGGGCGAGCAGTACTTC
CASSHRTGSGEQYF
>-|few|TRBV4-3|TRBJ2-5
TGCGCCAGCAGCCAAGATTGGGCAGCCAAACAAGAGACCCAGTACTTC
CASSQDWAAKQETQYF
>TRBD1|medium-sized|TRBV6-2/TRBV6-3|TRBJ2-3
TGTGCCAGCAGTCCTACCACTCCGGGACAGGGGGCAGATACGCAGTATTTT
CASSPTTPGQGADTQYF
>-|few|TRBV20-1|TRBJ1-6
TGCAGTGCCGTCGAAAACAATAATTCACCCCTCCACTTT
CSAVENNNSPLHF
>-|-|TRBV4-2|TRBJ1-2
TGTGCCAGCAGCCAAGAAGACCAGGACGGGCGGTACACCTTC
CASSQEDQDGRYTF
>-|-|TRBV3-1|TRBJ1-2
TGTGCCAGCAGCCCAGTGGCAGGGCCTAACTATGGCTACACCTTC
CASSPVAGPNYGYTF
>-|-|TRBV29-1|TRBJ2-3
TGCAGCGTTGTCCTAGATACGCAGTATTTT
CSVVLDTQYF
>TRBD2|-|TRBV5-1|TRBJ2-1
TGCGCCAGCAGCTTGTCGGTAGCGGGGGACCGAACAAATGAGCAGTTCTTC
CASSLSVAGDRTNEQFF
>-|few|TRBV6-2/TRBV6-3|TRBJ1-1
TGTGCCAGCAGTTATTGGACTTTAGGGGAAGCTTTCTTT
CASSYWTLGEAFF
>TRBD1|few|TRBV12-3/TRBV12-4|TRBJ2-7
TGTGCCAGCAGTTACGAGAGGGGGCTTGGGGGCGCGAGGGAGCAGTACTTC
CASSYERGLGGAREQYF
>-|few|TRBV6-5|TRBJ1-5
TGTGCCAGCAGTTACCGCACAAGGGGAAGTAATCAGCCCCAGCATTTT
CASSYRTRGSNQPQHF
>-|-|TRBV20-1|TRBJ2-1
TGCAGTGCCCCTTCAGGGTGGAATGAGCAGTTCTTC
CSAPSGWNEQFF
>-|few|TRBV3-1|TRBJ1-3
TGTGCCAGCAGCCAAGATCGGCGGGGATTATCTGGAAACACCATATATTTT
CASSQDRRGLSGNTIYF
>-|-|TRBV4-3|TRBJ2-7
TGCGCCAGCAGCCAAGACCCACTAGGGTCCTACGAGCAGTACTTC
CASSQDPLGSYEQYF
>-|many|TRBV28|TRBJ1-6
TGTGCCAGCAGTCCTCCCGTTTCACCCCTCCACTTT
CASSPPVSPLHF
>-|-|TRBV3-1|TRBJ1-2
TGTGCCAGCAGCCTCCTAGGGGGTGGCTACACCTTC
CASSLLGGGYTF
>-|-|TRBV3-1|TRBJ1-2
TGTGCCAGCAGCGGGGTGAATGGGAATGGCTACACCTTC
CASSGVNGNGYTF
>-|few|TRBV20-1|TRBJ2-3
TGCAGTGAGGGAACCGGGGCCGGAGATACGCAGTATTTT
CSEGTGAGDTQYF
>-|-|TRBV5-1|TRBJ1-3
TGCGCCAGCAGCTTGGCCGCAGGTTTTGGAAACACCATATATTTT
CASSLAAGFGNTIYF
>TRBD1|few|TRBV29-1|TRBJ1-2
TGCAGCGCCCTACAGGGGGCTAGTCATTATGGCTACACCTTC
CSALQGASHYGYTF
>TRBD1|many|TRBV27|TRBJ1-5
TGTGCCAGCAGCCTCTCCCTCCCGACAGGGGACGAACAGCCCCAGCATTTT
CASSLSLPTGDEQPQHF
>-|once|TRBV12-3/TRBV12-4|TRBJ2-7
TGTGCCAGCGGCAGGGTCTCTATGGAGCAGTACTTC
CASGRVSMEQYF
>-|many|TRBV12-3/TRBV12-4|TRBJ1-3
TGTGCCAGCAGGCCCTATGTCGGACGCATCTCTGGAAACACCATATATTTT
CASRPYVGRISGNTIYF